A selection of T cell receptor beta chains follows, all from one sample in a study of cytomegalovirus exposure and HLA in healthy donors. Repertoires were generated with immunoSEQ multiplex PCR, while TCRdb's copy carries only in-frame clones and drops some. The table has 93,000 or so clones, around 65% seen once. Material: PBMCs. These receptors all stem from a woman between 45 and 65 years old in good health and CMV-seronegative. Each CDR3 is given with its conserved first and last residue. D genes are given only for firm matches. Clone size, where shown, is once, few, many, or a class for clones that have expanded.

D	V	J	size	CDR3	DNA
-	TRBV18	TRBJ1-5	-	CASSQRGGPLGVNQPQHF	TGTGCCAGCTCACAACGCGGGGGCCCTTTGGGGGTCAATCAGCCCCAGCATTTT
TRBD1	TRBV14	TRBJ2-1	few	CASSQRGTGASYNEQFF	TGTGCCAGCAGCCAAAGGGGGACAGGGGCCTCCTACAATGAGCAGTTCTTC
TRBD1	TRBV29-1	TRBJ2-7	-	CSVKQGYEQYF	TGCAGCGTTAAACAGGGGTACGAGCAGTACTTC
-	TRBV20-1	TRBJ2-3	few	CSARDADTQYF	TGCAGTGCCAGGGATGCAGATACGCAGTATTTT
-	TRBV7-9	TRBJ2-1	-	CASSIRDYNEQFF	TGTGCCAGCAGCATACGCGATTACAATGAGCAGTTCTTC
TRBD1	TRBV29-1	TRBJ1-5	-	CSVASGTGGNQPQHF	TGCAGCGTTGCCTCCGGGACAGGCGGCAATCAGCCCCAGCATTTT
-	TRBV5-5	TRBJ2-5	-	CASSPSETQYF	TGTGCCAGCAGCCCCTCGGAGACCCAGTACTTC
-	TRBV11-3	TRBJ2-3	-	CASSLTPLGGGTDTQYF	TGTGCCAGCAGCTTAACCCCGCTAGGGGGGGGCACAGATACGCAGTATTTT
TRBD1	TRBV10-3	TRBJ1-3	few	CAISEAELDRRRNTIYF	TGTGCCATCAGTGAGGCCGAACTGGACAGGAGACGAAACACCATATATTTT
-	TRBV5-1	TRBJ2-1	-	CASSRTGTNYNEQFF	TGCGCCAGCAGCCGGACCGGGACAAACTACAATGAGCAGTTCTTC
TRBD2	TRBV6-4	TRBJ2-3	few	CASSDSPSAGGRDTQYF	TGTGCCAGCAGTGACTCCCCGTCAGCGGGGGGGAGAGATACGCAGTATTTT
TRBD1	TRBV19	TRBJ1-5	-	CASIPGQGNQPQHF	TGTGCCAGTATACCCGGACAGGGCAATCAGCCCCAGCATTTT
-	TRBV18	TRBJ2-3	-	CASSPPSLRGDTQYF	TGTGCCAGCTCGCCTCCTAGCCTCAGGGGAGATACGCAGTATTTT
-	TRBV10-1	TRBJ1-3	-	CASSGTAGNTIYF	TGCGCCAGCAGTGGGACAGCCGGAAACACCATATATTTT
-	TRBV7-7	TRBJ2-5	-	CASSLQPGEETQYF	TGTGCTAGCAGCCTTCAACCGGGGGAAGAGACCCAGTACTTC
TRBD1	TRBV2	TRBJ2-5	few	CASSEQGAETQYF	TGTGCCAGCAGTGAGCAGGGGGCAGAGACCCAGTACTTC
-	TRBV10-3	TRBJ1-4	few	CAIRAQAGSNEKLFF	TGTGCCATCAGGGCCCAGGCGGGGTCTAATGAAAAACTGTTTTTT
-	TRBV9	TRBJ1-5	-	CASSVGHGGGNQPQHF	TGTGCCAGCAGCGTAGGACACGGCGGGGGAAATCAGCCCCAGCATTTT